The 26 T cell receptor beta chains given below trace back to one sample, sequenced in a study of regulatory T cells in long-lasting Graves disease. Arm-PCR of CDR3 regions with iRepertoire HTBI primers generated TCR beta libraries. TCRdb redid the calling of the multiplex PCR reads with MiXCR, one entry per CDR3 protein. The sample records 400,000 to 500,000 distinct CDR3 sequences, 20% being singletons. Time point noted: persistent/refractory GD, antithyroid drugs over 5 years with positive TRAb. Isolated PBMC RNA provided the starting material for the TCR library. Sequencing was performed on peripheral blood mononuclear cells (PBMCs), taken when the disease was refractory, from a patient treated with antithyroid drugs. The receptors here all came from a female donor with Graves disease.

This clonotype was picked up a small number of times. The chain is built from TRBV25-1 and TRBJ1-6, with D perhaps matching TRBD1 (5 bases). V lost 1 base and J 5 bases, leaving 15 bases between the germline ends. Germline lookup yields CDR1 MGHDK and CDR2 SYGVNS. The CDR3 is made up of 17 amino acids. As DNA, the CDR3 is TGTGCCAGCAGTGAATTTTGGGGGGATAGCGATAATTCACCCCTCCACTTT. This encodes CASSEFWGDSDNSPLHF.

Ten or more counts support this clonotype. V and J are TRBV6-2 or TRBV6-3 and TRBJ1-5; D gene uncertain. V was trimmed by 4 bases and J by 0 bases, leaving 10 bases between them. There are 15 residues in the CDR3. Germline V gene lookup returns CDR1 MNHEY and CDR2 SVGEGT. The CDR3 protein is CASSFPRLSNQPQHF. DNA for the CDR3: TGTGCCAGCAGTTTCCCCAGACTTAGCAATCAGCCCCAGCATTTT.

This clonotype has a count of ten or more. This rearrangement joins TRBV10-3 to TRBJ1-6; TRBD1 is a possible D gene (6 bases). Germline V gives CDR1 ENHRY, CDR2 SYGVKD. V was cut by 9 bases and J by 6 bases, with 12 bases left in between. CDR3 size: 13 residues. The CDR3 DNA is TGTGCCATTCGGACAGAGATTAATTCACCCCTCCACTTT. It translates to CAIRTEINSPLHF.

The rearrangement joins TRBV5-1 to TRBJ2-7, with TRBD2 identical over 7 bases. CDR1 is SGHRS, CDR2 YFSETQ, per germline. The CDR3 length is 16 residues. V shed 4 bases and J 4 bases; nucleotides not matched to a gene: 14. CDR3 DNA: TGCGCCAGCAGCCTCTCAGGAGCGGGAACGGGATACGAGCAGTACTTC. Encoded protein: CASSLSGAGTGYEQYF.

This chain uses TRBV11-2 with TRBJ2-3, with D perhaps being TRBD1 or TRBD2 (5 bases each). V was clipped by 5 bases and J by 12 bases, with 15 bases between them. The germline V gene encodes CDR1 SGHAT and CDR2 FQNNGV. The CDR3 sequence is 12 residues long. In nucleotides, the CDR3 is TGTGCCAGCAGCCAGACGGGACCCTACCAGTATTTT. Translating it yields CASSQTGPYQYF.

This clonotype was recorded at least ten times. This chain links TRBV2 with TRBJ2-6, with 11 bases identical to TRBD1. Trimming at V came to 6 bases and at J to 4 bases, leaving 5 bases not matched to a gene. The CDR3 totals 16 residues. Germline-derived CDR1 and CDR2 are SNHLY and FYNNEI. This CDR3 is CASSRDRGWGANVLTF. Written as DNA, the CDR3 is TGTGCCAGCAGCCGGGACAGGGGGTGGGGGGCCAACGTCCTGACTTTC.

This clonotype has ten or more counts. The gene calls are TRBV20-1 and TRBJ1-1, with no clear D. The V and J ends lost 1 base and 6 bases respectively, with 12 bases between them. Germline lookup yields CDR1 DFQATT and CDR2 SNEGSKA (reference sequence). The CDR3 is 13 residues long. This CDR3 reads CSARGYLLAEAFF. The CDR3 nucleotides read TGCAGTGCTAGAGGGTATTTGCTGGCTGAAGCTTTCTTT.

This clonotype was counted many times. The rearrangement links TRBV6-5 to TRBJ1-5; 10 bases are shared with TRBD1. V lost 4 bases to trimming and J lost 4 bases; unmatched junction nucleotides: 10. Germline V gene data show CDR1 as MNHEY and CDR2 as SVGAGI. The CDR3 loop spans 17 amino acids. CDR3 amino acids: CASSSGTGEGRNQPQHF. CDR3 bases: TGTGCCAGCAGTTCCGGGACAGGGGAGGGTAGGAATCAGCCCCAGCATTTT.

In its sample, this clonotype was seen many times. The chain carries TRBV28 and TRBJ1-1, with D unresolved. Germline lookup yields CDR1 MDHEN and CDR2 SYDVKM. The CDR3 sequence is 13 residues long. Trimming shortened V by 4 bases and J by 1 base, and 7 bases separated the two germline ends. CDR3 sequence reads: CASSSAGNTEAFF. The CDR3 nucleotides read TGTGCCAGCAGTTCGGCGGGGAACACTGAAGCTTTCTTT.

V is TRBV5-1 and J is TRBJ1-1, with TRBD1 identical over 9 bases. The V and J ends lost 2 bases and 6 bases, in that order; junction bases with no gene match: 8. The CDR3 runs to 15 residues. Germline V gene data show CDR1 as SGHRS and CDR2 as YFSETQ. The CDR3 coding sequence is TGCGCCAGCAGCTTTAGGACAGGGGTGAAAGCTGAAGCTTTCTTT. This translates into CASSFRTGVKAEAFF.

The table lists this clonotype with many counts. The J gene is TRBJ2-5, the V gene TRBV27; no clear D gene. CDR3 length: 14 amino acids. The V gene lost 6 bases and the J gene lost 0 bases, with 11 bases spanning the gap. Germline V gene lookup returns CDR1 MNHEY and CDR2 SMNVEV (reference sequence). In DNA, the CDR3 is TGTGCCAGCAGGATTGCTCAGTACCAAGAGACCCAGTACTTC. Residues: CASRIAQYQETQYF.

A word on this clonotype: A much bigger clone sits one base away, suggesting this may be a read error. The chain uses TRBV28 and TRBJ1-2; D gene ambiguous. The CDR3 extends over 16 amino acids. Germline-derived CDR1 and CDR2 are MDHEN and SYDVKM. The DNA of the CDR3 is TGTGCCAGCAGTCCCGTTCATGTGGCAGCTAACTATGGCTACGCCTTC. Protein product: CASSPVHVAANYGYAF.

This clonotype was counted ten times or more. J is TRBJ1-5 and V is TRBV12-3 or TRBV12-4; 9 positions match TRBD1. V shed 5 bases and J 5 bases; nucleotides not matched to a gene: 4. The length of the CDR3 is 14 residues. CDR3 in amino acids: CASSRTGGYQPQHF. The CDR3 region has the DNA TGTGCCAGCAGTCGAACAGGGGGCTATCAGCCCCAGCATTTT.

This clonotype appeared a few times. V and J are TRBV5-1 and TRBJ1-4, with a tentative D call TRBD1 (5 bases). CDR1 is SGHRS, CDR2 YFSETQ, per germline. CDR3 size: 14 residues. The germline V and J ends were trimmed by 4 bases and 6 bases, with 13 bases remaining between them. CDR3 amino acids: CASSAGPGDEKLFF. CDR3 sequence (DNA): TGCGCCAGCAGCGCGGGACCAGGTGATGAAAAACTGTTTTTT.

This clonotype appeared a few times. The chain carries TRBV5-1 and TRBJ1-1, with TRBD1 matching 9 bases. This CDR3 is built from 14 residues. CDR1 SGHRS and CDR2 YFSETQ come from the germline V gene. V gave up 9 bases and J gave up 2 bases; unmatched junction bases: 8. Written as DNA, the CDR3 is TGCGCCAAAGGCCGGGACAGGGCAAACACTGAAGCTTTCTTT. The encoded protein is CAKGRDRANTEAFF.

To note about this clonotype: Being one base from a much bigger clone, this may be a read error. This chain connects TRBV27 to TRBJ1-1; the match to TRBD1 covers 7 bases. The CDR3 is 12 residues long. The germline gives CDR1 MNHEY, CDR2 SMNVEV (reference sequence). For the CDR3, the DNA is TGTGCCAGCAGTCGGGAGGGGGCCAGCCGGAGGTTT. Translating gives CASSREGASRRF.

The chain combines TRBV5-1 with TRBJ2-2; tentatively, D is TRBD1 (6 bases). V was cut by 3 bases and J by 9 bases, with 15 bases left in between. Germline V gives CDR1 SGHRS, CDR2 YFSETQ. The CDR3 runs to 14 residues. The CDR3 spells CASSSIQGQRELFF. As DNA, the CDR3 is TGCGCCAGCAGCTCTATACAGGGTCAGCGGGAGCTGTTTTTT.

The table lists this clonotype with many counts. This chain uses TRBV28 with TRBJ2-2; D could derive from TRBD1 or TRBD2 (6 bases each). Germline V gene lookup returns CDR1 MDHEN and CDR2 SYDVKM. V was clipped by 8 bases and J by 0 bases, with 13 bases between them. This CDR3 spans 15 amino acids. DNA of the CDR3: TGTGCCAGCGGAAATAGGGGGGCGAACACCGGGGAGCTGTTTTTT. Translation gives CASGNRGANTGELFF. Variable domain in full (rest from reference TRBV28 and TRBJ2-2): DVKVTQSSRYLVKRTGEKVFLECVQDMDHENMFWYRQDPGLGLRLIYFSYDVKMKEKGDIPEGYSVSREKKERFSLILESASTNQTSMYLCASGNRGANTGELFFGEGSRLTVL.

For this clonotype: This clone may be a read error of a much larger clone one base away. V gene TRBV5-6 combines with J gene TRBJ2-5, with D unresolved. CDR1 SGHDT and CDR2 YYEEEE come from the germline V gene. The CDR3 sequence is 15 residues long. V was clipped by 0 bases and J by 5 bases, with 14 bases between them. The CDR3 DNA sequence: TGTGCCAGCAGCTTGGACGAGGAATCTCGGGAGACCCAGTACTTC. It codes for CASSLDEESRETQYF.

This clonotype was seen more than once but under ten times. This chain connects TRBV6-2 or TRBV6-3 to TRBJ2-7, with D hard to call. This CDR3 contains 13 residues. The ends were cut back, 2 bases at V and 4 bases at J, with 9 bases in the middle. Per germline, CDR1 MNHEY and CDR2 SVGEGT. For the CDR3, the DNA is TGTGCCAGCAGTTACCAATACAGATACGAGCAGTACTTC. Amino acids: CASSYQYRYEQYF.

Ten or more counts support this clonotype. The chain employs TRBV28 and TRBJ1-5; no definite D call. The germline gives CDR1 MDHEN, CDR2 SYDVKM. The germline V and J ends were trimmed by 6 bases and 2 bases, with 17 bases remaining between them. The CDR3 is made up of 16 amino acids. The CDR3 sequence is CASSAPGVGGNQPQHF. CDR3 DNA: TGTGCCAGCAGCGCCCCTGGAGTCGGTGGCAATCAGCCCCAGCATTTT. The whole variable domain, remainder taken from reference TRBV28 and TRBJ1-5, is DVKVTQSSRYLVKRTGEKVFLECVQDMDHENMFWYRQDPGLGLRLIYFSYDVKMKEKGDIPEGYSVSREKKERFSLILESASTNQTSMYLCASSAPGVGGNQPQHFGDGTRLSIL.

J is TRBJ1-5 and V is TRBV6-9; D perhaps matches TRBD1 (6 bases). The CDR3 contains 16 residues. The V end lost 3 bases, the J end lost 5 bases, and 17 bases lay between the germline ends. Germline assignment: CDR1 MNHGY and CDR2 SVAAGI. This chain's CDR3 is CASSYERQVEHQPQHF. The CDR3 nucleotides read TGTGCCAGCAGTTACGAGCGACAGGTCGAACATCAGCCCCAGCATTTT.

There are many counts of this clonotype. The CDR3 sequence: CASSLFTGGETQYF. DNA of the CDR3: TGTGCCAGCAGCTTATTTACAGGGGGAGAGACCCAGTACTTC. The chain joins TRBV11-2 to TRBJ2-5; 8 bases align to TRBD1. CDR3 length: 14 amino acids. CDR1 is SGHAT and CDR2 is FQNNGV in the germline V gene. Losses at the gene ends were 2 bases for V and 4 bases for J; bases not matched to a gene: 3.

This clonotype came up many times. V gene TRBV4-3 combines with J gene TRBJ2-7, with 13 bases fitting TRBD2. CDR1 is LGHNA and CDR2 is YSLEER in the germline V gene. The J segment lost 3 bases and the V segment lost 1 base, leaving 6 bases of the junction unmatched. This CDR3 contains 17 residues. In DNA form, the CDR3 reads TGCGCCAGCAGCCAAGGGACTAGCGGGAGCTCCCTCTACGAGCAGTACTTC. As protein: CASSQGTSGSSLYEQYF.

This clonotype was seen only a few times. The chain employs TRBV3-1 and TRBJ2-2; maybe TRBD2 (5 bases). CDR1 LGHDT and CDR2 YNNKEL come from the germline V gene (reference sequence). There are 13 residues in the CDR3. V dropped 10 bases and J dropped 7 bases, with 16 bases sitting between them. As DNA, the CDR3 is TGTGCCACGGGTAGGCCCGAGGGCGGGGAGCTGTTTTTT. Translation: CATGRPEGGELFF. The whole variable domain, filled in from reference TRBV3-1 and TRBJ2-2, reads DTAVSQTPKYLVTQMGNDKSIKCEQNLGHDTMYWYKQDSKKFLKIMFSYNNKELIINETVPNRFSPKSPDKAHLNLHINSLELGDSAVYFCATGRPEGGELFFGEGSRLTVL.

Only a few counts were recorded for this clonotype. V is TRBV11-3 and J is TRBJ2-2, with D perhaps given as TRBD1 or TRBD2 (6 bases each). Germline-derived CDR1 and CDR2 are SGHNT and YENEEA. The V end lost 5 bases, the J end lost 3 bases, and 16 bases lay between the germline ends. This CDR3 is built from 16 residues. The CDR3 DNA reads TGTGCCAGCAGCGGAAGGGGGGTAGGGGACACCGGGGAGCTGTTTTTT. Protein product: CASSGRGVGDTGELFF.